Listed below are T cell receptor beta chains from one sample, sequenced in a study of graft-versus-host responses after intestinal transplantation. These receptors have no identified antigens. Repertoires were generated with immunoSEQ multiplex PCR, while TCRdb's copy carries only in-frame clones and drops some. The sample shows some 79,000 clones, approximately 91% of them seen only once. Sequences were derived from unstimulated CD4+ T cells sorted from spleen or lymph node cells, sampled before intestinal transplant. The receptors were gathered from a human donor who received an intestinal transplant. Each CDR3 is given with its conserved first and last residue. Each record gives: clone size, J gene, V gene, D gene, CDR3 protein. A D gene is named only where the DNA matches it firmly. Size tells how often a clone was seen (once, few, many) or the class of an expanded clone, and some rows leave it out.

few | TRBJ1-4 | TRBV5-6 | TRBD1 | CASSLRGTGKEKLFF
. | TRBJ2-7 | TRBV6-5 | TRBD1 | CASRPRGRFYEQYF
once | TRBJ2-7 | TRBV9 | . | CASSVGGVGYEQYF
. | TRBJ2-7 | TRBV4-2 | TRBD1 | CASSQNAPGQGANEQYF
. | TRBJ2-1 | TRBV28 | TRBD2 | CASSRGLAGANEQFF
. | TRBJ1-2 | TRBV28 | . | CASTQTAFGMRYGYTF
. | TRBJ1-6 | TRBV27 | . | CASSSSGGLNSPLHF
. | TRBJ2-1 | TRBV7-2 | TRBD1 | CASSSRDRGPYNEQFF
. | TRBJ2-7 | TRBV5-6 | . | CASSSGTLSSYEQYF
. | TRBJ1-3 | TRBV28 | . | CASSAHESGNTIYF